These 6 T cell receptor beta chains came from one sample sequenced in a study of T cells in Graves' hyperthyroidism and ophthalmopathy (dated by TCRdb to about 2019). The library relied on multiplex PCR. For sequencing, an Illumina HiSeq 2000 was employed. Amplification of TCR beta CDR3 regions was carried out from RNA transcripts. For the first round of RT-PCR on the TCR CDR3, the HTBI primer set was used together with the Qiagen OneStep RT-PCR kit. TCRdb reworked the public reads: Q25 trimming with fastp, MiXCR clone assembly, productive beta chains retained. A single entry per CDR3 protein holds the most common genes and DNA from its merged rows. The sample data list about 520,000 distinct CDR3 sequences, and approximately 24% of these were observed just once. About 11% of the sample lies in the top ten. Sequences were obtained from blood. These TCRs come from a woman in her twenties or thirties with Graves' ophthalmopathy.

In this sample, this clonotype turned up many times. The chain combines TRBV25-1 with TRBJ2-7; tentative D call: TRBD1 (5 bases). Per germline, CDR1 MGHDK and CDR2 SYGVNS. V lost 3 bases and J 5 bases, leaving 8 bases between the germline ends. CDR3 length equals 12 residues. CDR3 nucleotide sequence: TGTGCCAGCAGTGATTTAGGGGACGAGCAGTACTTC. Residues: CASSDLGDEQYF.

At least ten counts were recorded for this clonotype. The CDR3 spells CASSFTYNQPQHF. The CDR3 nucleotides read TGTGCCAGCAGTTTTACTTACAATCAGCCCCAGCATTTT. V is TRBV12-3 or TRBV12-4 and J is TRBJ1-5; unclear D gene. The CDR3 is 13 residues long. Between the trimmed V and J ends, which lost 3 bases and 3 bases, there was a span of 6 bases.

The V gene is TRBV7-2, the J gene TRBJ1-1; D is ambiguous. Germline V gene lookup returns CDR1 SGHTA and CDR2 FQGNSA. Trimming cost V 1 base and J 5 bases, with 11 bases left between them. The CDR3 has 14 amino acids. Written as DNA, the CDR3 is TGTGCCAGCAGCTTAGTTGGGAGGGTGACTGAAGCTTTCTTT. It specifies CASSLVGRVTEAFF.

A few counts support this clonotype. The chain carries TRBV27 and TRBJ1-1; D might be TRBD1 (6 bases). V lost 2 bases, J lost 3 bases, and 10 bases lay in between. The CDR3 contains 14 residues. CDR1 MNHEY and CDR2 SMNVEV come from the germline V gene (reference sequence). The DNA of the CDR3 is TGTGCCAGCAGTTTAAACAGGGCGGACACTGAAGCTTTCTTT. Its protein is CASSLNRADTEAFF.

This clonotype was seen at least ten times. The chain carries TRBV5-1 and TRBJ1-1; D perhaps matches TRBD1 (5 bases). The CDR3 consists of 14 residues. CDR1 is SGHRS and CDR2 is YFSETQ in the germline V gene. Trimming cost V 4 bases and J 1 base, with 11 bases left between them. The DNA for the CDR3 is TGCGCCAGCAGCATTGACGGACAGAACACTGAAGCTTTCTTT. It yields the protein CASSIDGQNTEAFF.

This clonotype was counted only a few times. This sequence joins TRBV7-8 and TRBJ2-7; D is undetermined. V was shortened by 5 bases and J by 2 bases, with 19 bases between the two germline ends. The germline V gene encodes CDR1 SGHVS and CDR2 FQNEAQ. The CDR3 has 16 residues. This CDR3 is CASSPPVAKSTYEQYF. The CDR3 DNA sequence: TGTGCCAGCAGCCCCCCGGTGGCTAAATCTACCTACGAGCAGTACTTC.